Listed here is a single TCR beta chain. The table lists this clonotype with many counts. Its antigen remains undetermined. There are no base qualities to consult, and no much larger clone falls within one base. These data are taken from a study of identical twins (dated by TCRdb to about 2016). Looking at the study overall: The study deep-sequenced TCR alpha and beta repertoires from monozygotic twins, unrelated adults of various ages and cord blood to test whether fetal clonotypes persist. To rule out contamination, replicate twin experiments were performed at different times with different library preparation protocols.

Only healthy Caucasian donors were included. Three pairs of female monozygotic twins, all aged about 18 to 30 years, were included in the twin cohort. RNA for TCR libraries was isolated from peripheral blood mononuclear cells. Overall study results and their limits: Because the same donors could not be followed over many years, the conclusions relied on cross-sectional statistical analysis. Fewer insertions were carried by abundant cord blood beta clonotypes; a weaker similar trend was observed in young adult naive repertoires, while no such trend was observed in memory repertoires. Compared with coincidental sharing between unrelated individuals, out-of-frame TCR alpha sequences shared between twins had an excess of sequences with low generation probability. Zero-insertion analyses could be partly confounded by invariant T cells such as MAIT and iNKT, although diverse VJ usage argued against such confounding for most clonotypes. Recombination models systematically underestimated out-of-frame TCR alpha sharing in monozygotic twins but agreed with sharing between unrelated individuals. A weaker excess of twin sharing was found in beta out-of-frame sequences because the signal-to-noise ratio was lowered by fewer shared sequences.

The CDR3 starts with the cysteine, ends with the phenylalanine, and has 15 residues. The DNA shown is the 45-base CDR3, in frame from base 1. CDR1 and CDR2 were assigned from the germline V gene as MNHNS and SASEGT. Trimming leaves V shorter by 5 bases and J shorter by 8 bases, with the junction holding 8 bases beyond the gene matches. Preparation of the library involved 5' RACE. Sequencing was performed on an Illumina HiSeq 2000. A universal primer binding site was added through template switching, and the final cDNA carried a unique molecular identifier so that TCR cDNA molecules could be counted accurately. First-strand cDNA for TCR alpha and beta chains was synthesized from specific primers in the conserved constant-segment region. To control for contamination, each cDNA library was double barcoded with a SMART-Mk sample barcode plus Illumina barcodes. Two successive PCR steps introduced TruSeq adapter sequences along with Illumina sample barcodes. The TCR alpha and beta cDNA libraries were sequenced on the Illumina HiSeq platform using custom primers. On the authors' methods: Raw reads were processed with MiGEC to extract unique molecular identifiers, and MiXCR was used to determine CDR3 positions. Recombination models were inferred per individual with the repgenHMM and IGoR tools using an EM algorithm. Shared clonotypes were analyzed with the tcR package in R, and sharing was normalized by the product of cloneset sizes. To study raw recombination free of thymic and clonal selection effects, out-of-frame nonproductive sequences were analyzed. TCRdb applied fastp at Q25 and MiXCR to the public reads, then kept only in-frame beta chains. Every CDR3 protein is listed once, alongside the most common genes and DNA of its rows. These V and J calls are TCRdb output, not the study's own analysis. Within this sample are 690,000 or so distinct CDR3 sequences, with about 9.4% of them counted one time only. The ten most abundant clones make up approximately 0.96% of the sample.

The sample was also reused in another study, on yellow fever vaccine responses in identical twins. The second study's paper adds: According to the authors, in identical twins the way T cells responded to vaccination appeared partly convergent and partly personalized. In the study, vaccine-responding T cell clones were precisely tracked in identical twins.

The chain is assembled from TRBV6-1 and TRBJ1-6, with 8 bases in between that match TRBD1. This receptor was obtained from a woman aged 18-29 years in good health. Specimen: PBMCs. The DNA reads as follows: TGTGCCAGCAGTCCCCTGAGACAGGGGCATTCACCCCTCCACTTT. The resulting protein is CASSPLRQGHSPLHF.